This T cell receptor beta chain was captured by sequencing in a study of blood T cell repertoires in COVID-19. Study background: The United States, Italy and Spain supplied acute and convalescent COVID-19 samples. Sample material is recorded as cDNA or gDNA derived from T cells, B-cell-depleted T cells, or PBMCs.

There are 16 residues in the CDR3. The germline gives CDR1 SGHRS, CDR2 YFSETQ. V was clipped by 4 bases and J by 0 bases, with 14 bases between them. Sequencing was performed with immunoSEQ multiplex PCR; in TCRdb, only in-frame clones are kept and a portion is missing. Here the sample spans under 200,000 clones, approximately 85% being singletons. Sequenced material: peripheral blood. This receptor was identified in a man aged 35 to 55 with acute or convalescent COVID-19. V and J are TRBV5-1 and TRBJ2-1, with TRBD2 as a possible D gene (6 bases). The CDR3 nucleotides are TGCGCCAGCAGCCCCTTCGGGAGTAGCTCCTACAATGAGCAGTTCTTC. This codes for CASSPFGSSSYNEQFF.